This T cell receptor (beta chain) is drawn from a study of TIL therapy for anti-PD-1-resistant metastatic lung cancer. Study-wide context: Several tumors were EGFR-mutant and two were ALK-rearranged. Median tumor mutation burden was roughly 1.5 mutations per megabase.

Sequencing used immunoSEQ v3. Each library reached 1.5 million to 2.5 million read pairs, or about 5-6.5 million at deep level. Clones were read by immunoSEQ multiplex PCR, and TCRdb kept only the in-frame ones, dropping some. The repertoire includes under 70,000 clones, around 90% of them detected once, and approximately 2.8% sits in the top ten. The time point here: pre-treatment sample, taken before nivolumab and TIL therapy. Patients were adults with stage 4 NSCLC. Germline V lookup: CDR1 MNHEY, CDR2 SMNVEV (reference sequence). V shed 4 bases and J 4 bases; nucleotides not matched to a gene: 10. There are 15 residues in the CDR3.

V gene TRBV27 combines with J gene TRBJ2-7; TRBD1 matches 7 bases. This specimen consisted of blood, obtained at baseline. The sequence derives from a person aged 25 to 85 with non-small cell lung cancer. In nucleotides, the CDR3 is TGTGCCAGCAGTTCGGACAGGTTGGGATGGTACGAGCAGTACTTC. Translating it yields CASSSDRLGWYEQYF.